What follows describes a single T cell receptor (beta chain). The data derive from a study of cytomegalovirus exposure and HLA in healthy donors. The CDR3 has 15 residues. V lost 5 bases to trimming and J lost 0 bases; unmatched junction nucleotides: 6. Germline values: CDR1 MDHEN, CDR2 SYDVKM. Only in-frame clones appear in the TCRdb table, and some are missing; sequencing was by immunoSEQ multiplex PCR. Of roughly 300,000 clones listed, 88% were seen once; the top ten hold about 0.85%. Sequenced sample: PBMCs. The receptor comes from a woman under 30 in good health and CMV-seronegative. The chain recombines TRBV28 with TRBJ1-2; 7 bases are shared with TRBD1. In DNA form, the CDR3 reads TGTGCCAGCAGTCAATCAGGGACAGCTAACTATGGCTACACCTTC. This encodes CASSQSGTANYGYTF.